The clone carrying this T cell receptor (beta chain) was counted a single time. This sample is part of a study of PD-1 blockade in classical Hodgkin lymphoma. The repertoire was sequenced with immunoSEQ multiplex PCR; TCRdb's copy has only in-frame clones and lacks some. Counted here are more than 140,000 clones, around 73% occurring once; the ten biggest clones make up about 9.2%. All the patients suffered relapse after autologous stem cell transplantation, and brentuximab vedotin exposure differed. The material sequenced was peripheral blood mononuclear cells (PBMCs), taken before the second cycle of nivolumab. This receptor was obtained from a human donor with classical Hodgkin lymphoma.

Here the CDR3 reads CASSFRGQVGTDTQYF. Here the CDR3 DNA reads TGTGCCAGCAGTTTCCGCGGACAGGTCGGCACAGATACGCAGTATTTT. The chain joins TRBV6-5 to TRBJ2-3, with 7 bases lining up with TRBD1. CDR3 length equals 16 residues. J lost 1 base, V lost 4 bases, and 8 bases had no gene match. Germline V gene sequence: CDR1 MNHEY, CDR2 SVGAGI.